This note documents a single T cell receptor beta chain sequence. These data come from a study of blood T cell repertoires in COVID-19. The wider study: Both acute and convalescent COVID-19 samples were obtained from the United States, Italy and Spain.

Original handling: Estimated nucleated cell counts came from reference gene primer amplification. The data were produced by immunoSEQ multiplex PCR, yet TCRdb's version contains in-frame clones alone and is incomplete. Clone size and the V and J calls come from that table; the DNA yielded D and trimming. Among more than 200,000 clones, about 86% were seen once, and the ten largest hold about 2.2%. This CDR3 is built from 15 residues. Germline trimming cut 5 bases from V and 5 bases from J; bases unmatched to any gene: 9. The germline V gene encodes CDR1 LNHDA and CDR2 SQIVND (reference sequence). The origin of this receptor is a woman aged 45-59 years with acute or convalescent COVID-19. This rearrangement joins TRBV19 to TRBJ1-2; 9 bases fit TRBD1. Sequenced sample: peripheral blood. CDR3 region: CASSPALGTGYGYTF. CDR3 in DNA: TGTGCCAGTAGTCCCGCCTTGGGGACAGGGTATGGCTACACCTTC.